This paragraph reports one T cell receptor beta chain. This sample is drawn from a study of blood T cell repertoires in COVID-19. Background on the study: T cells, B-cell-depleted T cells, or PBMCs provided the cDNA or gDNA that served as material.

In terms of age and location, participants ranged from about 18 to 89 years and lived in about two dozen US areas. Before being deemed recovered, Cohort 3 donors had two negative PCRs, clearance, or symptom resolution. Per the germline V gene, CDR1 is MDHEN and CDR2 is SYDVKM. The CDR3 consists of 17 residues. With 6 bases removed from V and 0 bases from J, the gap between germline ends came to 17 bases. Study processing details: Amplification of reference gene primers provided the estimated nucleated cell counts. Assay used: immunoSEQ multiplex PCR; TCRdb lists only in-frame clones, some missing. The D gene and trimming were derived from the DNA, and the V and J assignments and clone size from that table. The sample has over 350,000 clones, around 90% seen once.

The receptor was isolated from a woman between 18 and 30 years old who had recovered from COVID-19. Sequencing was performed on PBMCs or T cells enriched from blood (not recorded which). The chain combines TRBV28 with TRBJ1-4; D is unresolved. This CDR3 reads CASSLAYAVATNEKLFF. The CDR3 DNA reads as TGTGCCAGCAGCCTAGCCTACGCCGTGGCAACTAATGAAAAACTGTTTTTT.